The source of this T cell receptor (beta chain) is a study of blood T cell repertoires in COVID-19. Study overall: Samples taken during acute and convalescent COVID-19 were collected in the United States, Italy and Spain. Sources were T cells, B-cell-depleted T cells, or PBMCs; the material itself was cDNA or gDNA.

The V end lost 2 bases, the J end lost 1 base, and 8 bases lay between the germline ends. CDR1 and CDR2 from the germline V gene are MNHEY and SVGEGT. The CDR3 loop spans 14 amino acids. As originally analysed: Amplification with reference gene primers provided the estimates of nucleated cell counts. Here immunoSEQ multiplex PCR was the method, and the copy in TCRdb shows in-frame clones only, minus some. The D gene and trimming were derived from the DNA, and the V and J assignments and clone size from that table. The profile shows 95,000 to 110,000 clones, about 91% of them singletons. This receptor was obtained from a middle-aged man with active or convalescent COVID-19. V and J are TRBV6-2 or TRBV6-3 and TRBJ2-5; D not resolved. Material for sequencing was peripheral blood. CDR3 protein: CASSYEGGQETQYF. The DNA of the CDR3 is TGTGCCAGCAGTTACGAAGGCGGCCAAGAGACCCAGTACTTC.